A single T cell receptor beta chain is shown here with its context. At one end, the junction sequence differs from germline, possibly due to a read error. Germline lookup yields CDR1 SGHAT and CDR2 FQNNGV. This CDR3 is built from 13 residues. The sample comes from a study of T cell changes during pregnancy in multiple sclerosis. Clones were read by immunoSEQ multiplex PCR, and TCRdb kept only the in-frame ones, dropping some. Of tens of thousands of clones listed, 90% to 95% are singletons. The source is a female donor in good health, enrolled as a control in a pregnancy study. The rearrangement joins TRBV11-2 to TRBJ1-2, with a weak D call TRBD1 (5 bases). The sample was peripheral blood, taken in the second trimester of pregnancy. The CDR3 is CASSSLSRQFLLF. Here the CDR3 DNA reads TGTGCCAGCAGCTCTCTTAGCCGACAGTTTCTGCTCTTC.